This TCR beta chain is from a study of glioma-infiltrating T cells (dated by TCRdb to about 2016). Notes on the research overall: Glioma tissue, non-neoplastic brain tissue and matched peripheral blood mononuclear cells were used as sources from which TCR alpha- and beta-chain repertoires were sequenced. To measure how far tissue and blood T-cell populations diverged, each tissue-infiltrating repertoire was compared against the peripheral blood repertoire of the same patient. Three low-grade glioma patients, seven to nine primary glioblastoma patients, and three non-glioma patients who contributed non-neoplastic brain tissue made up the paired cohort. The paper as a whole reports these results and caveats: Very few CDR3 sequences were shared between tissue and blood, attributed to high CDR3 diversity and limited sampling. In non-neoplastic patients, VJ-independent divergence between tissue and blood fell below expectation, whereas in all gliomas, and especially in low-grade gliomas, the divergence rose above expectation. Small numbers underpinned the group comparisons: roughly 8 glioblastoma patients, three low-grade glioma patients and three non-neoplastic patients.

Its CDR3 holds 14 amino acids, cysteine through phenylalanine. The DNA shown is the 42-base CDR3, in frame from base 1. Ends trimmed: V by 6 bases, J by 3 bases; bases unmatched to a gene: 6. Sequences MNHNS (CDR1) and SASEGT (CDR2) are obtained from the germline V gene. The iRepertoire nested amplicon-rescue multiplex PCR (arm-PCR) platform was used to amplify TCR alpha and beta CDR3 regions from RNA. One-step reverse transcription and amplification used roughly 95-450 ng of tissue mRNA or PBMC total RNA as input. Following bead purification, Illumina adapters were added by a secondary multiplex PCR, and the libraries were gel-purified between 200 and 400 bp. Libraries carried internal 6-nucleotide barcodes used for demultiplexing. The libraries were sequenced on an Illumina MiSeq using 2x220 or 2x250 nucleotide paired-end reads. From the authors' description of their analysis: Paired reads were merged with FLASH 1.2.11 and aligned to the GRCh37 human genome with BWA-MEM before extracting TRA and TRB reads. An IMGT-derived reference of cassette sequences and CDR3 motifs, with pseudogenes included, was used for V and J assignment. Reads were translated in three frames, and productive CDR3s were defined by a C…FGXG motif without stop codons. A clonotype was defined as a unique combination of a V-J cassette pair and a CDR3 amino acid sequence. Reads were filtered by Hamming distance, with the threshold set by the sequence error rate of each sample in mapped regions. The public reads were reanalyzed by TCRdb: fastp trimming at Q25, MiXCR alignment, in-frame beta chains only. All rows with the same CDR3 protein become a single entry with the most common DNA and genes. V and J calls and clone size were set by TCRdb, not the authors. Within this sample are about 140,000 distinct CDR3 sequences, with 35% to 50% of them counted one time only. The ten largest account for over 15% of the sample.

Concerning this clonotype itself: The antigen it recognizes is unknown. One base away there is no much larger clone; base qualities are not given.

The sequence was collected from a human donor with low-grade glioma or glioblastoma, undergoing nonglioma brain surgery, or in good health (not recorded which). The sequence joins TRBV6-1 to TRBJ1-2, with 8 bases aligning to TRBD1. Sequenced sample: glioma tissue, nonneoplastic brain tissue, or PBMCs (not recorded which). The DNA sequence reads TGTGCCAGCAGCCGCCAGGACAGGGACTATGGCTACACCTTC. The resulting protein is CASSRQDRDYGYTF.